The 30 T cell receptor beta chains given below trace back to one sample, sequenced in a study of cytomegalovirus exposure and HLA in healthy donors. PCR used 60 Vbeta primers and 13 Jbeta primers. Sequencing was performed with immunoSEQ multiplex PCR; in TCRdb, only in-frame clones are kept and a portion is missing. The repertoire includes 90,000 or so clones, around 70% of them detected once, and less than 15% sits in the top ten. The sequencing sample was made of PBMCs. Receptors originate from a woman in her fifties or sixties in good health and CMV-seropositive.

The chain links TRBV19 to TRBJ2-7; 7 positions agree with TRBD2. The junction had 9 bases not matched to a gene; V was cut back by 4 bases and J by 0 bases. The length of the CDR3 is 16 residues. From germline, CDR1 is LNHDA and CDR2 SQIVND (reference sequence). The CDR3, as DNA: TGTGCCAGTAGTACCCCAGCGGGACCGAGCTCCTACGAGCAGTACTTC. Protein sequence: CASSTPAGPSSYEQYF.

The genes are TRBV18 and TRBJ2-3; D gene unclear. The ends were cut back, 2 bases at V and 3 bases at J, with 12 bases in the middle. Germline assignment: CDR1 KGHSH and CDR2 LQKENI. The CDR3 spans 15 residues. This CDR3 reads CASSPETLETDTQYF. The CDR3 bases are TGTGCCAGCTCACCAGAGACACTGGAAACAGATACGCAGTATTTT.

The genes are TRBV6-4 and TRBJ1-4, with D maybe TRBD1 (5 bases). Germline V gene data show CDR1 as MRHNA and CDR2 as SNTAGT. CDR3 length equals 17 residues. V lost 5 bases to trimming and J lost 5 bases, with 21 bases between them. Here the CDR3 reads CASSNKPPSGGNEKLFF. The CDR3 DNA reads TGTGCCAGCAGTAATAAGCCCCCCAGCGGGGGAAATGAAAAACTGTTTTTT.

The chain couples TRBV27 to TRBJ1-2, with 8 positions matching TRBD1. CDR1 is MNHEY and CDR2 is SMNVEV in the germline V gene (reference sequence). V lost 4 bases, J lost 9 bases, and 7 bases stayed unmatched. This CDR3 has 13 amino acids. The CDR3 nucleotides are TGTGCCAGCAGTTCTACAGGGGGAAGTAGCTACACCTTC. This codes for CASSSTGGSSYTF.

The J gene is TRBJ1-4, the V gene TRBV30; the match to TRBD1 covers 10 bases. Trimming took 0 bases from V and 7 from J; bases not matched to a gene: 8. In germline, CDR1 is GTSNPN, CDR2 SVGIG (reference sequence). The CDR3 extends over 16 amino acids. The chain's CDR3 is CAWSVPAGTGVEKLFF. CDR3 DNA sequence: TGTGCCTGGAGTGTACCGGCCGGGACAGGGGTTGAAAAACTGTTTTTT. The variable domain in full, with the rest retrieved from reference TRBV30 and TRBJ1-4, is SQTIHQWPATLVQPVGSPLSLECTVEGTSNPNLYWYRQAAGRGLQLLFYSVGIGQISSEVPQNLSASRPQDRQFILSSKKLLLSDSGFYLCAWSVPAGTGVEKLFFGSGTQLSVL.

The rearrangement links TRBV7-2 to TRBJ2-7; a weak D match, TRBD2 (7 bases). This CDR3 region has 15 residues. Germline loops: CDR1 SGHTA, CDR2 FQGNSA. The ends were cut back, 5 bases at V and 3 bases at J, with 17 bases in the middle. CDR3 coding DNA: TGTGCCAGCAGCCCCAGGGGAGGGGACTACTACGAGCAGTACTTC. Translating gives CASSPRGGDYYEQYF.

J is TRBJ2-1 and V is TRBV5-1; TRBD1 matches at 8 bases. CDR3 length equals 15 residues. The junction had 7 bases not matched to a gene; V was cut back by 0 bases and J by 8 bases. Germline V gene data show CDR1 as SGHRS and CDR2 as YFSETQ. This chain's CDR3 is CASSLDGQGNDEQFF. In nucleotides, the CDR3 is TGCGCCAGCAGCTTGGACGGACAGGGCAATGATGAGCAGTTCTTC.

V gene TRBV29-1 combines with J gene TRBJ2-1; the match to TRBD2 covers 9 bases. Per the germline V gene, CDR1 is SQVTM and CDR2 is ANQGSEA. Trimming cost V 1 base and J 0 bases; bases outside gene matches: 4. The CDR3 consists of 16 residues. This CDR3 is CSVEGLADSSYNEQFF. In DNA form, the CDR3 reads TGCAGCGTTGAAGGACTAGCGGATAGCTCCTACAATGAGCAGTTCTTC.

V usage is TRBV5-4 and J usage is TRBJ2-2; D is undetermined. From germline, CDR1 is SGHNT and CDR2 YYREEE (reference sequence). The V and J ends lost 0 bases and 7 bases respectively, with 10 bases between them. The CDR3 loop spans 14 amino acids. The DNA for the CDR3 is TGTGCCAGCAGCTTGGAGTTTCGCGGCGGGGAGCTGTTTTTT. Encoded protein: CASSLEFRGGELFF.

This clone was counted only a few times. The V gene is TRBV9, the J gene TRBJ2-7, with D possibly being TRBD1 (6 bases). The ends were cut back, 5 bases at V and 2 bases at J, with 17 bases in the middle. Per germline, CDR1 SGDLS and CDR2 YYNGEE. CDR3 length: 15 amino acids. CDR3 in amino acids: CASSLGGGGPYEQYF. CDR3 in DNA: TGTGCCAGCAGTCTTGGTGGGGGCGGGCCCTACGAGCAGTACTTC.

This clone has only one observation. The chain has TRBV9 and TRBJ2-5, with D tentatively TRBD1 (6 bases). With 4 bases removed from V and 1 base from J, the gap between germline ends came to 11 bases. There are 14 residues in the CDR3. CDR1 is SGDLS and CDR2 is YYNGEE in the germline V gene. The CDR3 bases are TGTGCCAGCAGCCCCGGGACACCCCAAGAGACCCAGTACTTC. Translation: CASSPGTPQETQYF.

This clone was seen only a few times. The V call is TRBV5-6, the J call TRBJ2-1, with 7 positions matching TRBD1. This CDR3 is built from 13 residues. J gave up 8 bases and V 2 bases, and 4 bases lay outside the gene matches. In germline, CDR1 is SGHDT, CDR2 YYEEEE. The CDR3: CASSLGGVYEQFF. The CDR3 DNA sequence: TGTGCCAGCAGCTTAGGGGGCGTATATGAGCAGTTCTTC.

V usage is TRBV7-3 and J usage is TRBJ2-2; D gene uncertain. In germline, CDR1 is SGHTA, CDR2 FQGTGA. This CDR3 has 13 amino acids. The V gene lost 6 bases and the J gene lost 1 base, with 6 bases spanning the gap. The CDR3 reads CASRRQNTGELFF. In nucleotides, the CDR3 is TGTGCCAGCAGACGACAGAACACCGGGGAGCTGTTTTTT.

A few counts support this clone. J is TRBJ2-5 and V is TRBV7-9; 7 bases are a match to TRBD1. CDR3 size: 14 residues. V lost 3 bases and J lost 5; bases outside the gene matches: 6. Per germline, CDR1 SEHNR and CDR2 FQNEAQ (reference sequence). The CDR3 sequence is CASSLGQLSETQYF. DNA of the CDR3: TGTGCCAGCAGCTTGGGACAGCTCTCGGAGACCCAGTACTTC. Full variable domain (outside the CDR3, taken from reference TRBV7-9 and TRBJ2-5): DTGVSQNPRHKITKRGQNVTFRCDPISEHNRLYWYRQTLGQGPEFLTYFQNEAQLEKSRLLSDRFSAERPKGSFSTLEIQRTEQGDSAMYLCASSLGQLSETQYFGPGTRLLVL.

The V gene is TRBV7-9, the J gene TRBJ2-5, with unresolved D. Germline lookup yields CDR1 SEHNR and CDR2 FQNEAQ (reference sequence). V dropped 0 bases and J dropped 2 bases, with 4 bases sitting between them. CDR3 size: 13 residues. The CDR3 loop reads CASSLAQQETQYF. In nucleotides, the CDR3 is TGTGCCAGCAGCTTAGCCCAACAAGAGACCCAGTACTTC.

The rearrangement links TRBV11-2 to TRBJ2-5; D might be TRBD1 (6 bases). The closer fit of TRBJ2-7 to the DNA end suggests the J call may be wrong. CDR1 and CDR2 (germline): SGHAT, FQNNGV. This CDR3 is built from 15 residues. CDR3 sequence (DNA): TGTGCCAGCAGCCCGATAGGGACATCCTACTACGAGCAGTACTTC. Residues: CASSPIGTSYYEQYF.

Worth noting for this clone: The junction shows a germline mismatch at one end, possibly a read error. The chain employs TRBV7-3 and TRBJ2-1; 9 positions match TRBD2. Germline loops: CDR1 SGHTA, CDR2 FQGTGA. The CDR3 contains 17 residues. CDR3 amino acids: CTSSPFASGIGNNEQFF. The CDR3 nucleotides read TGTACCAGCAGCCCATTTGCTAGCGGGATAGGAAACAATGAGCAGTTCTTC.

This chain links TRBV19 with TRBJ1-2; 7 bases line up with TRBD1. The germline V gene encodes CDR1 LNHDA and CDR2 SQIVND (reference sequence). The trim removed 5 bases at V and 5 bases at J, leaving 5 bases unmatched. The CDR3 runs to 13 residues. The CDR3 sequence: CASSPPGQYGYTF. The DNA of the CDR3 is TGTGCCAGTAGTCCTCCGGGACAGTATGGCTACACCTTC.

By share, this clone ranks as medium-sized. The chain is built from TRBV29-1 and TRBJ2-7, with TRBD2 as a possible D gene (6 bases). Trimming shortened V by 4 bases and J by 5 bases, and 15 bases separated the two germline ends. Germline CDR1 is SQVTM and CDR2 is ANQGSEA. The CDR3 is 13 amino acids. CDR3 amino acids: CSVGGWEDDEQYF. For the CDR3, the DNA is TGCAGCGTTGGCGGGTGGGAGGATGACGAGCAGTACTTC.

This clone was seen just once. V is TRBV6-5 and J is TRBJ2-2; 9 bases align to TRBD1. Germline V lookup: CDR1 MNHEY, CDR2 SVGAGI. This CDR3 has 15 residues. V gave up 0 bases and J gave up 4 bases; unmatched junction bases: 0. CDR3 sequence reads: CASSYSTGGTGELFF. DNA for the CDR3: TGTGCCAGCAGTTACTCGACAGGGGGCACCGGGGAGCTGTTTTTT.

This clone has just a few counts. The chain has TRBV28 and TRBJ2-3; 9 nucleotides match TRBD2. The trim removed 3 bases at V and 0 bases at J, leaving 7 bases unmatched. CDR1 is MDHEN, CDR2 SYDVKM, per germline. The CDR3 sequence is 17 residues long. The CDR3: CASSFRLTSGSTDTQYF. CDR3 DNA: TGTGCCAGCAGTTTCCGTTTAACTAGCGGGAGCACAGATACGCAGTATTTT.

J is TRBJ1-2 and V is TRBV29-1; D not resolved. Germline V gene lookup returns CDR1 SQVTM and CDR2 ANQGSEA. Trimming pared 5 bases from V and 14 bases from J, leaving 27 bases between. The CDR3 runs 14 residues. This CDR3 is CSVTQTRLLTSETF. The CDR3 nucleotides read TGCAGCGTTACCCAAACACGCCTATTGACATCTGAAACCTTC.

V usage is TRBV29-1 and J usage is TRBJ1-5, with D possibly matching TRBD1 (5 bases). V shed 6 bases and J shed 0 bases, with 9 bases lying between them. The CDR3 has 13 amino acids. CDR1 SQVTM and CDR2 ANQGSEA come from the germline V gene. CDR3 DNA: TGCAGCGTGGGGGGATATAGCAATCAGCCCCAGCATTTT. Its protein is CSVGGYSNQPQHF. The variable domain in full, with the rest retrieved from reference TRBV29-1 and TRBJ1-5, is SAVISQKPSRDICQRGTSLTIQCQVDSQVTMMFWYRQQPGQSLTLIATANQGSEATYESGFVIDKFPISRPNLTFSTLTVSNMSPEDSSIYLCSVGGYSNQPQHFGDGTRLSIL.

V usage is TRBV5-6 and J usage is TRBJ2-2; a weak D match, TRBD2 (5 bases). CDR1 and CDR2 from the germline V gene are SGHDT and YYEEEE. V lost 1 base to trimming and J lost 7 bases, with 8 bases between them. This CDR3 spans 13 amino acids. In DNA, the CDR3 is TGTGCCAGCAGCTTGAGAGGGCTCGGGGAGCTGTTTTTT. Translated: CASSLRGLGELFF.

This clone was seen just once. This rearrangement joins TRBV6-5 to TRBJ2-1; D is uncertain. V was cut by 10 bases and J by 10 bases, with 14 bases left in between. This CDR3 has 11 amino acids. Germline CDR1 and CDR2: MNHEY and SVGAGI. The CDR3 DNA follows: TGTGCCACGGTCGGAGCTTGGGAGCAGTTCTTC. Translation gives CATVGAWEQFF.

This chain joins TRBV4-2 and TRBJ2-1; 9 bases align to TRBD2. Germline V lookup: CDR1 LGHNA, CDR2 YNFKEQ. The CDR3 spans 14 residues. Losses at the gene ends were 3 bases for V and 9 bases for J; bases not matched to a gene: 6. The CDR3 region is CASSQAGGPSEQFF. CDR3 DNA sequence: TGTGCCAGCAGCCAGGCGGGAGGGCCGAGTGAGCAGTTCTTC.

The DNA for the CDR3 is TGTGCCAGCAGCCAAGATGGCGGCGGAGCTCAAGAGACCCAGTACTTC. Protein: CASSQDGGGAQETQYF. The V gene is TRBV4-2, the J gene TRBJ2-5; D uncertain. The CDR3 totals 16 residues. Germline V gives CDR1 LGHNA, CDR2 YNFKEQ. The V end was cut by 0 bases, the J end by 2 bases, with 13 bases between.

The CDR3, as DNA: TGTGCCAGCACCAAACCTCGGGTCGCGAACTCTGGAAACACCATATATTTT. Protein sequence: CASTKPRVANSGNTIYF. The chain carries TRBV27 and TRBJ1-3; no clear D gene. The CDR3 is made up of 17 amino acids. The germline V gene has CDR1 MNHEY and CDR2 SMNVEV (reference sequence). With 7 bases removed from V and 0 bases from J, the gap between germline ends came to 19 bases.

This clone was found a few times. The chain joins TRBV5-1 to TRBJ2-7; TRBD2 agrees at 11 bases. The trim removed 1 base at V and 6 bases at J, leaving 6 bases unmatched. Germline V gives CDR1 SGHRS, CDR2 YFSETQ. This CDR3 contains 15 residues. CDR3 loop: CASSLSTSGSGEQYF. The CDR3 DNA sequence: TGCGCCAGCAGCTTGTCCACTAGCGGGAGTGGCGAGCAGTACTTC.

V usage is TRBV19 and J usage is TRBJ2-2; the D is unclear. V lost 7 bases, J lost 6 bases, and 15 bases lay in between. Germline V gene data show CDR1 as LNHDA and CDR2 as SQIVND (reference sequence). This CDR3 is built from 14 residues. The CDR3 loop reads CASNLAASAGELFF. The DNA of the CDR3 is TGTGCCAGTAACCTTGCGGCTAGTGCCGGGGAGCTGTTTTTT.